The 29 T cell receptor beta chains presented below share a single source sample, sequenced in a study of T cells after yellow fever vaccination. TCRdb used MiXCR to reprocess the 5' RACE reads, holding one entry per CDR3 protein. The sample has over 150,000 distinct CDR3 sequences; about 6.2% are singletons. The sequencing used CD4+ T cells sorted from PBMCs, collected on the day of the first yellow fever vaccination. The receptors stem from a young man who received the YFV17D yellow fever vaccine.

This clonotype was observed a few times. The rearrangement links TRBV4-2 to TRBJ2-1, with no clear D. This CDR3 has 13 amino acids. Trimming took 0 bases from V and 9 from J, leaving 9 bases between them. CDR1 is LGHNA, CDR2 YNFKEQ, per germline. CDR3 sequence (DNA): TGTGCCAGCAGCCAAGATGTCAGCACTGAGCAGTTCTTC. Translating it yields CASSQDVSTEQFF.

This clonotype was seen only a few times. The gene calls are TRBV29-1 and TRBJ2-1; D gene uncertain. Germline values: CDR1 SQVTM, CDR2 ANQGSEA. Trimming shortened V by 6 bases and J by 6 bases, and 21 bases separated the two germline ends. The length of the CDR3 is 15 residues. CDR3 in DNA: TGCAGCGTCCGCCCCGGATCTAACATAGGCAATGAGCAGTTCTTC. Protein sequence: CSVRPGSNIGNEQFF.

This clonotype was seen at least ten times. The chain joins TRBV24-1 to TRBJ2-1; TRBD2 matches at 10 bases. CDR1 is KGHDR and CDR2 is SFDVKD in the germline V gene. CDR3 size: 15 residues. Unmatched junction bases numbered 5, after V lost 4 bases and J lost 6 bases. DNA for the CDR3: TGTGCCACCAGTGACCCCCGGACTAGCGGCAATGAGCAGTTCTTC. As protein: CATSDPRTSGNEQFF.

This clonotype has only a few counts. This rearrangement joins TRBV5-1 to TRBJ2-1, with 14 positions matching TRBD2. The junction had 1 base not matched to a gene; V was cut back by 0 bases and J by 2 bases. Germline V gene lookup returns CDR1 SGHRS and CDR2 YFSETQ. The CDR3 loop spans 17 amino acids. The CDR3 DNA reads TGCGCCAGCAGCTTGGGACTAGCGGGGGGGACCTACAATGAGCAGTTCTTC. Amino acids: CASSLGLAGGTYNEQFF.

This clonotype came up many times. CDR3 region: CASSLDQIAEQYF. CDR3 bases: TGTGCCAGCAGCTTAGATCAAATAGCCGAGCAGTACTTC. V is TRBV11-2 and J is TRBJ2-7, with unresolved D. V lost 0 bases to trimming and J lost 6 bases, with 9 bases between them. CDR3 length equals 13 residues. The V gene's germline CDR1 is SGHAT and CDR2 FQNNGV.

This clonotype has ten or more counts. The chain couples TRBV7-9 to TRBJ1-5; D ambiguous. CDR1 and CDR2 (germline): SEHNR, FQNEAQ (reference sequence). Trimming cost V 5 bases and J 6 bases, with 8 bases left between them. CDR3 length: 12 amino acids. Written as DNA, the CDR3 is TGTGCCAGCAGCACAGACATTCAGCCCCAGCATTTT. Translated: CASSTDIQPQHF.

This clonotype was detected many times. The chain recombines TRBV7-2 with TRBJ1-6; the D gene is possibly TRBD1 (5 bases). CDR1 and CDR2 (germline): SGHTA, FQGNSA. The ends were cut back, 1 base at V and 7 bases at J, with 14 bases in the middle. This CDR3 contains 16 residues. The CDR3, as DNA: TGTGCCAGCAGCTTAGAAGTTGGGGGAGGGAATTCACCCCTCCACTTT. This codes for CASSLEVGGGNSPLHF.

A few counts support this clonotype. The chain has TRBV4-1 and TRBJ2-6; possibly TRBD2 for D (6 bases). V lost 0 bases, J lost 3 bases, and 6 bases lay in between. The germline gives CDR1 MGHRA, CDR2 YSYEKL. This CDR3 has 15 amino acids. The CDR3 loop reads CASSQDGGGANVLTF. As DNA, the CDR3 is TGCGCCAGCAGCCAAGACGGGGGTGGGGCCAACGTCCTGACTTTC.

The chain combines TRBV19 with TRBJ2-3; D remains unclear. This CDR3 has 14 residues. The V end lost 6 bases, the J end lost 6 bases, and 16 bases lay between the germline ends. Germline V lookup: CDR1 LNHDA, CDR2 SQIVND (reference sequence). CDR3 nucleotide sequence: TGTGCCAGTAGCATCCGGATCCCCGGGGATACGCAGTATTTT. Residues: CASSIRIPGDTQYF.

The sample holds many counts of this clonotype. The chain employs TRBV6-5 and TRBJ2-7; tentative D call: TRBD2 (6 bases). The CDR3 sequence is 14 residues long. The ends were cut back, 4 bases at V and 3 bases at J, with 13 bases in the middle. From germline, CDR1 is MNHEY and CDR2 SVGAGI. The CDR3 DNA is TGTGCCAGCAGTTCCAACCCGACTAGCTACGAGCAGTACGTC. Residues: CASSSNPTSYEQYV.

This clonotype was seen only a few times. The chain combines TRBV3-1 with TRBJ2-3; no definite D call. This CDR3 has 15 residues. The V end was cut by 5 bases, the J end by 1 base, with 13 bases between. The germline V gene encodes CDR1 LGHDT and CDR2 YNNKEL (reference sequence). The CDR3 spells CASSDELLGTDTQYF. The DNA for the CDR3 is TGTGCCAGCAGCGACGAGCTCCTTGGCACAGATACGCAGTATTTT.

This clonotype has a count of ten or more. The rearrangement links TRBV7-2 to TRBJ1-5; D might be TRBD1 (5 bases). This CDR3 comprises 17 residues. The V end was cut by 5 bases, the J end by 4 bases, with 21 bases between. Per germline, CDR1 SGHTA and CDR2 FQGNSA. CDR3 DNA: TGTGCCAGCAGCCCCAATGGAGGGGCTAACCGGAATCAGCCCCAGCATTTT. Translation gives CASSPNGGANRNQPQHF.

The table lists this clonotype with a few counts. This chain uses TRBV10-3 with TRBJ2-3; no reliable D call. The germline V and J ends were trimmed by 10 bases and 3 bases, with 17 bases remaining between them. The CDR3 has 14 amino acids. Germline V CDR1 and CDR2: ENHRY, SYGVKD. The CDR3 nucleotides are TGTGCCACCATAGATGTTGGGCGAACAGATACGCAGTATTTT. Translating gives CATIDVGRTDTQYF.

This clonotype was counted ten times or more. The chain recombines TRBV5-6 with TRBJ1-5, with D unresolved. This CDR3 has 14 amino acids. V lost 2 bases to trimming and J lost 6 bases, with 12 bases between them. CDR1 is SGHDT, CDR2 YYEEEE, per germline. In nucleotides, the CDR3 is TGTGCCAGCAGCTTAGGTAGTCATACTCAGCCCCAGCATTTT. Its protein product is CASSLGSHTQPQHF.

The chain couples TRBV4-3 to TRBJ1-1, with D unclear. Trimming pared 0 bases from V and 0 bases from J, leaving 14 bases between. CDR1 and CDR2 (germline): LGHNA, YSLEER. The CDR3 consists of 17 residues. The chain's CDR3 is CASSQDALRQLNTEAFF. In nucleotides, the CDR3 is TGCGCCAGCAGCCAAGACGCCCTAAGGCAGCTGAACACTGAAGCTTTCTTT.

Many counts were recorded for this clonotype. This chain joins TRBV10-3 and TRBJ2-1; TRBD2 agrees at 12 bases. Unmatched junction bases numbered 5, after V lost 0 bases and J lost 5 bases. This CDR3 region has 17 residues. Germline CDR1 reads ENHRY; CDR2 reads SYGVKD. The CDR3 sequence: CAISESATSGGNNEQFF. Here the CDR3 DNA reads TGTGCCATCAGTGAGTCGGCTACTAGCGGGGGGAACAATGAGCAGTTCTTC.

In regard to this clonotype: Just one base apart from a much larger clone, this may be a read error. The chain uses TRBV29-1 and TRBJ1-1; TRBD1 is a possible D gene (6 bases). The ends were cut back, 6 bases at V and 6 bases at J, with 17 bases in the middle. The CDR3 runs 13 residues. Germline values: CDR1 SQVTM, CDR2 ANQGSEA. The CDR3 DNA is TGCAGCGTAAACAGGGATATTCGGTCTGAAGCTTTCTTT. Its protein is CSVNRDIRSEAFF.

This clonotype appeared a few times. The chain combines TRBV2 with TRBJ2-4; D is possibly TRBD2 (7 bases). The CDR3 sequence is 13 residues long. Deletions cut 8 bases from V and 8 bases from J, with 16 bases between. The germline V gene has CDR1 SNHLY and CDR2 FYNNEI. The CDR3 nucleotides are TGTGCCAGCCGAGAGGGGGGGTTTGACATTCAGTACTTC. As protein: CASREGGFDIQYF.

This clonotype was observed at least ten times. CDR3 in amino acids: CASSRAGATNEKLFF. For the CDR3, the DNA is TGCGCCAGCAGCCGGGCCGGGGCAACTAATGAAAAACTGTTTTTT. V and J are TRBV5-1 and TRBJ1-4, with D uncertain. The CDR3 spans 15 residues. Trimming took off 4 bases at V and 0 bases at J, with 10 bases between the two ends. Per germline, CDR1 SGHRS and CDR2 YFSETQ.

This clonotype was picked up a small number of times. The chain recombines TRBV15 with TRBJ2-5; D uncertain. Deletions cut 0 bases from V and 1 base from J, with 9 bases between. The CDR3 runs 15 residues. In germline, CDR1 is LNHNV, CDR2 YYDKDF (reference sequence). The CDR3: CATSRDGHLQETQYF. The DNA for the CDR3 is TGTGCCACCAGCAGAGATGGTCACCTCCAAGAGACCCAGTACTTC.

This chain links TRBV5-1 with TRBJ2-7; 11 bases are shared with TRBD1. The CDR3 loop spans 14 amino acids. Germline loops: CDR1 SGHRS, CDR2 YFSETQ. With V trimmed by 4 bases and J by 2 bases, 2 bases remained unmatched. CDR3 in amino acids: CASSVGQGAYEQYV. The CDR3 DNA reads as TGCGCCAGCAGCGTGGGACAGGGGGCCTACGAGCAGTACGTC.

Remarks on this clonotype: Mismatch with germline at one junction end may stem from a read error. The V gene is TRBV27, the J gene TRBJ2-3, with TRBD2 as a possible D gene (6 bases). Germline V gene data show CDR1 as MNHEY and CDR2 as SMNVEV (reference sequence). The CDR3 is 12 amino acids. In nucleotides, the CDR3 is TGTGCCAGCAGCACTAGCACAGATACGCAGTGTTTT. Protein sequence: CASSTSTDTQCF.

The chain has TRBV6-5 and TRBJ2-7; TRBD2 matches at 10 bases. CDR3 size: 16 residues. Germline V lookup: CDR1 MNHEY, CDR2 SVGAGI. The V and J ends lost 3 bases and 2 bases, in that order; junction bases with no gene match: 7. The CDR3 loop is CASSYSGLAVAYEQYF. In nucleotides, the CDR3 is TGTGCCAGCAGTTATTCAGGACTAGCGGTGGCCTACGAGCAGTACTTC.

This clonotype was picked up a small number of times. This sequence joins TRBV20-1 and TRBJ1-5; possible D gene TRBD1, 6 bases. The CDR3 runs to 13 residues. CDR1 DFQATT and CDR2 SNEGSKA come from the germline V gene (reference sequence). Trimming took off 7 bases at V and 7 bases at J, with 17 bases between the two ends. CDR3 DNA sequence: TGCAGTGTCAGAGGGGGGTCCGGACAGCCCCAGCATTTT. Its protein is CSVRGGSGQPQHF.

The rearrangement joins TRBV10-3 to TRBJ2-3; either TRBD1 or TRBD2 may fit D (6 bases each). V was trimmed by 5 bases and J by 5 bases, leaving 11 bases between them. This CDR3 is built from 13 residues. Germline V lookup: CDR1 ENHRY, CDR2 SYGVKD. CDR3 nucleotides: TGTGCCATCAGTCGCGAGGGGGGAGATACGCAGTATTTT. Amino acid sequence: CAISREGGDTQYF.

In its sample, this clonotype was seen many times. The chain links TRBV10-3 to TRBJ1-1; TRBD1 agrees at 9 bases. Germline V lookup: CDR1 ENHRY, CDR2 SYGVKD. The CDR3 is made up of 14 amino acids. V dropped 4 bases and J dropped 4; count of bases not matched to a gene: 4. CDR3 sequence reads: CAISGGQGGTEAFF. In DNA form, the CDR3 reads TGTGCCATCAGTGGGGGACAGGGAGGCACTGAAGCTTTCTTT.

This clonotype was seen more than once but under ten times. V gene TRBV11-2 combines with J gene TRBJ2-1, with D unclear. V was pared by 3 bases and J by 15 bases, with 18 bases between. The CDR3 consists of 13 residues. CDR1 and CDR2 (germline): SGHAT, FQNNGV. The CDR3 is CASSFAAPARRFF. CDR3 DNA sequence: TGTGCCAGCAGCTTTGCTGCCCCAGCGCGGAGGTTCTTC.

This clonotype was found a few times. The J gene is TRBJ2-7, the V gene TRBV7-8; D perhaps matches TRBD2 (6 bases). From germline, CDR1 is SGHVS and CDR2 FQNEAQ. CDR3 length: 14 amino acids. Trimming cost V 4 bases and J 10 bases, with 20 bases left between them. This chain's CDR3 is CASSSIGGARNQYF. DNA of the CDR3: TGTGCCAGCAGCTCAATAGGCGGGGCGCGGAACCAGTACTTC.

This clonotype was found many times. V is TRBV6-1 and J is TRBJ1-6; the D gene is possibly TRBD1 (5 bases). The CDR3 has 15 residues. CDR1 and CDR2 (germline): MNHNS, SASEGT. The V gene lost 3 bases and the J gene lost 8 bases, with 14 bases spanning the gap. CDR3 DNA: TGTGCCAGCAGTGATCCGGGAGAGGGGTATTCACCCCTCCACTTT. It codes for CASSDPGEGYSPLHF.